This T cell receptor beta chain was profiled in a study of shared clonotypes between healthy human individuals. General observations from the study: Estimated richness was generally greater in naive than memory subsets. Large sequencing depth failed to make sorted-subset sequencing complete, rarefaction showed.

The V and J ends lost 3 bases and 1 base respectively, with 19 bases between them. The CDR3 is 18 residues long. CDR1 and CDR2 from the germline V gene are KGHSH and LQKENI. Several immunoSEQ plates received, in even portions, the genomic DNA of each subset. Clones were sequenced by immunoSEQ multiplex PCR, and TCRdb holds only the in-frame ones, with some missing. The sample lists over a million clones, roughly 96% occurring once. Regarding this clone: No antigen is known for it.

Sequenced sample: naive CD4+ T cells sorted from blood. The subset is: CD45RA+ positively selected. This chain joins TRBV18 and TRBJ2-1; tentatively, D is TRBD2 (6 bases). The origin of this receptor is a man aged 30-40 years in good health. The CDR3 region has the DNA TGTGCCAGCTCACCTTTTTCCCCGGGAGACCCTTCCTACAATGAGCAGTTCTTC. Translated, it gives CASSPFSPGDPSYNEQFF.